A selection of T cell receptor beta chains follows, all from one sample in a study of T cells in Graves' hyperthyroidism and ophthalmopathy. TCRdb ran MiXCR on the multiplex PCR reads and lists one entry per CDR3 protein. The sample contains about 600,000 distinct CDR3 sequences, roughly a sixth of which appear only once. The sequenced sample was blood. These receptors originate from a woman aged 40 to 55 with Graves' ophthalmopathy. CDR3s leave out the opening cysteine and the closing phenylalanine or tryptophan.

v_gene	j_gene	len	CDR3aa
TRBV5-6	TRBJ1-5	13	ASSLFRGPGQPQH
TRBV20-1	TRBJ2-5	12	SARDPRRQETQY
TRBV20-1	TRBJ2-1	11	SASSGAGNEQF
TRBV20-1	TRBJ2-3	12	SAIRGPERDTQY
TRBV6-1	TRBJ2-5	13	ASSESGGGQETQY
TRBV7-8	TRBJ2-7	11	ASSTRTSREQY
TRBV11-2	TRBJ2-7	12	ASAPGVAFYEQY
TRBV7-9	TRBJ2-3	11	ASSLVGSDTQY
TRBV27	TRBJ2-7	11	ASAKLEAYEQY
TRBV5-1	TRBJ2-3	13	ASSLERGNTDTQY
TRBV5-1	TRBJ1-4	13	ASSLDGEGNEKLF
TRBV5-1	TRBJ2-3	12	ASRVDKGTDTQY
TRBV7-9	TRBJ1-5	10	ASSLNKQPQH
TRBV20-1	TRBJ2-1	13	SANRLAGGPVEQF
TRBV28	TRBJ2-5	10	ASSLREETQY
TRBV29-1	TRBJ1-2	13	SVEPPGTGISGYT
TRBV5-1	TRBJ2-1	12	ASSYRDDYNEQF
TRBV20-1	TRBJ2-3	13	SAGPGLGYTDTQY
TRBV30	TRBJ1-1	14	ALGRGRKSTNTEAF
TRBV19	TRBJ2-1	12	ASRGQDPYNEQF
TRBV29-1	TRBJ2-7	10	SASLQGYEQY
TRBV12-3/TRBV12-4	TRBJ1-5	13	ASSTGQGGDQPQH
TRBV11-2	TRBJ2-3	16	ASSLVGGPRTVTDTQY
TRBV15	TRBJ2-6	16	ATSSDTGSHSGANVLT
TRBV6-1	TRBJ2-5	13	ASSEAGTGGGTQY
TRBV30	TRBJ2-3	14	AWRRGLAGIRDTQY
TRBV6-5	TRBJ1-3	14	ASSYDLGPSGNTIY
TRBV7-3	TRBJ2-5	12	ASSLSGQEETQY
TRBV27	TRBJ1-5	16	ASSQHPYRAPYNQPQH
TRBV7-9	TRBJ1-5	11	ASRGHLNQPQH
TRBV18	TRBJ1-5	12	ASSPGRGDQPQH
TRBV2	TRBJ2-1	12	ASSEWLDLNEQF
TRBV27	TRBJ2-7	12	ASSLGDRVYEQY
TRBV12-5	TRBJ1-1	12	ASGPRWGDTEAF
TRBV29-1	TRBJ1-1	9	SVGQGAEAF
TRBV12-3/TRBV12-4	TRBJ1-6	13	ASSLEGGGNSPLH
TRBV6-2/TRBV6-3	TRBJ2-7	14	ASSPRLAGIAYEQY
TRBV6-5	TRBJ2-3	12	ASSYGGITDTQY
TRBV29-1	TRBJ2-1	12	SVVTLAGVDEQF
TRBV6-1	TRBJ2-1	14	ASPDYSGSSYNEQF
TRBV11-2	TRBJ2-2	14	ASSLVVGRWTGELF
TRBV5-1	TRBJ1-2	14	ASSLGPGFTNYGYT
TRBV7-2	TRBJ2-7	15	ASSWGLAGVGSYEQY
TRBV3-1	TRBJ2-1	15	ASTPGLADRPGSEQF
TRBV4-1	TRBJ2-5	11	ASSQDLRETQY
TRBV4-1	TRBJ2-7	12	ASSQDPGSYEQY
TRBV3-1	TRBJ2-1	12	ASSHGFSYNEQF
TRBV29-1	TRBJ2-1	13	SVDGRISSYNEQF
TRBV12-5	TRBJ1-1	12	ASGLIPGPRGAF
TRBV2	TRBJ1-2	13	ASRTQGIASDGYT
TRBV28	TRBJ2-3	13	ASNSGGSGADTQY